One sample yielded the 9 T cell receptor beta chains listed below, sequenced in a study of blood T cells in healthy people across ages. A J-beta primer mix and a sample-barcoded 5' primer were used in a second PCR of about 7 to 12 cycles. TCRdb re-called the 5' RACE reads with MiXCR, one entry per CDR3 protein. The table includes hundreds of thousands of distinct CDR3 sequences, approximately 65% detected once. The sample comprised blood. These receptors all stem from a man younger than 40 in good health.

The chain couples TRBV12-3 or TRBV12-4 to TRBJ2-1; D is tentatively TRBD1 or TRBD2 (5 bases each). V was clipped by 4 bases and J by 8 bases, with 21 bases between them. The CDR3 loop spans 16 amino acids. CDR3 DNA sequence: TGTGCCAGCAGTTGGGGGATAGGCAGGGCGGGCGATGAGCAGTTCTTC. Encoded protein: CASSWGIGRAGDEQFF.

This chain connects TRBV27 to TRBJ2-7; 9 positions agree with TRBD1. The germline CDR1 and CDR2 sequences are MNHEY and SMNVEV (reference sequence). V lost 8 bases to trimming and J lost 6 bases; unmatched junction nucleotides: 11. There are 14 residues in the CDR3. The CDR3 region is CASSTRTGVVEQYF. CDR3 DNA sequence: TGTGCCAGCTCCACAAGGACAGGGGTCGTCGAGCAGTACTTC.

With regard to this clonotype: A much larger clone lies one base from this, so it may be a read error. This sequence joins TRBV11-2 and TRBJ1-4, with 11 nucleotides matching TRBD1. CDR3 size: 15 residues. Germline V gene sequence: CDR1 SGHAT, CDR2 FQNNGV. CDR3 sequence (DNA): TGTACCAGCAGCCCAGGACAGGGGGCCAAGGAAAAACTGTTTTTT. It yields the protein CTSSPGQGAKEKLFF.

In its sample, this clonotype was seen once. Relative to the germline gene, one junction end is altered; a read error may explain this. The chain joins TRBV7-2 to TRBJ2-7, with 9 bases identical to TRBD2. There are 15 residues in the CDR3. Per germline, CDR1 SGHTA and CDR2 FQGNSA. CDR3 in amino acids: CASSQAGGILYEQYF. CDR3 coding DNA: TGCGCCAGCAGTCAAGCGGGGGGTATCCTCTACGAGCAGTACTTC.

The V and J genes are TRBV25-1 and TRBJ2-5, with D uncertain. The CDR3 contains 11 residues. The V and J ends lost 6 bases and 4 bases respectively, with 6 bases between them. The germline CDR1 and CDR2 sequences are MGHDK and SYGVNS. The CDR3 sequence is CASRQSETQYF. CDR3 bases: TGTGCCAGCAGACAGTCAGAGACCCAGTACTTC.

This chain uses TRBV12-3 or TRBV12-4 with TRBJ1-1, with 9 bases fitting TRBD1. With 5 bases clipped from V and 10 bases from J, the junction kept 2 bases outside the gene matches. The CDR3 is 11 residues long. CDR3: CASSTDRGAFF. The CDR3 DNA follows: TGTGCCAGCAGTACGGACAGGGGAGCTTTCTTT.

The CDR3 loop is CASGLNGGSGYTF. The CDR3 DNA is TGTGCCAGCGGACTGAACGGGGGGAGTGGCTACACCTTC. This chain connects TRBV27 to TRBJ1-2; D might be TRBD1 (5 bases). Germline V lookup: CDR1 MNHEY, CDR2 SMNVEV (reference sequence). The CDR3 is 13 residues long. V was pared by 8 bases and J by 7 bases, with 17 bases between.

The gene calls are TRBV29-1 and TRBJ1-2, with D hard to call. This CDR3 comprises 15 residues. Between the trimmed V and J ends, which lost 5 bases and 0 bases, there was a span of 16 bases. Looked up from germline, CDR1 is SQVTM and CDR2 is ANQGSEA. CDR3 in amino acids: CSVPILSQANYGYTF. CDR3 sequence (DNA): TGCAGCGTTCCTATCCTGTCCCAAGCTAACTATGGCTACACCTTC. The full variable domain, in which reference TRBV29-1 and TRBJ1-2 provide the parts outside the CDR3, is SAVISQKPSRDICQRGTSLTIQCQVDSQVTMMFWYRQQPGQSLTLIATANQGSEATYESGFVIDKFPISRPNLTFSTLTVSNMSPEDSSIYLCSVPILSQANYGYTFGSGTRLTVV.

The chain has TRBV28 and TRBJ2-3, with 11 bases identical to TRBD2. Germline CDR1 reads MDHEN; CDR2 reads SYDVKM. CDR3 length: 17 amino acids. J was trimmed by 6 bases and V by 1 base; bases with no gene match: 9. This chain's CDR3 is CASSLFGTSGGGDTQYF. The CDR3 DNA reads TGTGCCAGCAGTTTATTCGGAACTAGCGGGGGCGGGGATACGCAGTATTTT.